This T cell receptor beta chain was found in a study of spatial heterogeneity in lung cancer. At the level of the study: For the average unique TCR and UMI combination, more than 9.5 occurrences appeared in raw reads.

Time point reported: sample taken at primary tumor resection. Tumor, nontumor lung or frozen PBMC supplied whole RNA, sequenced without sorting. Study results and limitations: Expanded intratumoral alpha and beta TCR counts tracked tumor mutation counts. Ubiquitous expanded TCR counts tracked ubiquitous nonsynonymous mutations, and regional counts tracked regional ones.

Each CDR3 protein gets one entry after TCRdb re-called the 5' RACE reads with MiXCR. The sample has around 12,000 distinct CDR3 sequences, 4.5% to 6.5% seen once. The CDR3 spans 16 residues. V trimming: 5 bases; J trimming: 1 base; junction bases outside the gene matches: 9. There are many counts of this clonotype. What it binds is unknown. The sample in question was lung tumor tissue, obtained at surgery. The chain joins TRBV12-3 or TRBV12-4 to TRBJ2-3; 7 positions match TRBD2. This sequence was found in a male donor with early-stage non-small cell lung cancer. In DNA form, the CDR3 reads TGTGCCAGCAGTCCCCCAGGAGCGGGGCGCACAGATACGCAGTATTTT. Residues: CASSPPGAGRTDTQYF.